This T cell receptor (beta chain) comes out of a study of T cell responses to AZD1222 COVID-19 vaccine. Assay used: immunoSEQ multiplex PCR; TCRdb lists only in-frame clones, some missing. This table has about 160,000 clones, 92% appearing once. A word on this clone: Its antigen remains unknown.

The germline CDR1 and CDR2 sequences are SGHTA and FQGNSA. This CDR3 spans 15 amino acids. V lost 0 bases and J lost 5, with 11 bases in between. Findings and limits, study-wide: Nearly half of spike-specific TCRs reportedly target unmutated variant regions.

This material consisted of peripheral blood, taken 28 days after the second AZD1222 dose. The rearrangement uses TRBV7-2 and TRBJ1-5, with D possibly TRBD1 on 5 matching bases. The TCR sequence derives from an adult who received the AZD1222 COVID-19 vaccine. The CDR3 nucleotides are TGTGCCAGCAGCTTAGCGGAAGGCAGGGATCAGCCCCAGCATTTT. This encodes CASSLAEGRDQPQHF.